Sequencing of this T cell receptor beta chain was carried out in a study of T cells in narcolepsy. The germline V gene encodes CDR1 SGHTA and CDR2 FQGTGA. This CDR3 is built from 16 residues. This clone was picked up a small number of times. Its cognate antigen is unknown. At one end, the junction sequence differs from germline, possibly due to a read error. Points from the study as a whole: Same-patient CSF and blood CD4+ T cell clonotypes included HCRT-specific and TRIB2-specific autoreactive ones. Autoreactive clonotypes reportedly recurred in blood of same and different patients, not controls.

This table comes from immunoSEQ multiplex PCR, and its TCRdb copy is limited to in-frame clones, with some not included. This sample has 30,000 to 35,000 clones, with about four fifths found just once. This chain links TRBV7-3 with TRBJ2-4; D is perhaps TRBD1 (5 bases). This TCR was recovered from a human donor with narcolepsy. Source material: CD45RA- memory CD4+ T cells from PBMCs. CDR3 sequence reads: CASSITGRLAKNIQYF. In DNA form, the CDR3 reads TGTGCCAGCAGCATAACAGGTAGACTAGCCAAAAACATTCAGTACTTC.